The clone carrying this T cell receptor beta chain was found a few times. The antigen is undetermined. The data were taken from a study of spatial heterogeneity in lung cancer. Study outcomes and limitations: Tumor mutation count correlated with how many alpha and beta TCRs expanded intratumorally.

J gave up 0 bases and V 7 bases, and 4 bases lay outside the gene matches. Germline V lookup: CDR1 KGHDR, CDR2 SFDVKD. The CDR3 runs to 16 residues. TCRdb itself ran the 5' RACE reads through MiXCR, one entry per CDR3 protein. The top ten hold approximately 6.2% of the sample, which has roughly 17,000 distinct CDR3 sequences, less than 7.5% seen once. Time point of the sample: sample taken at primary tumor resection. The study sequenced unsorted whole RNA from tumor, nontumor lung or frozen PBMC. The source of this sequence is a male donor with early-stage non-small cell lung cancer. The chain links TRBV24-1 to TRBJ2-3; 12 nucleotides line up with TRBD2. The sample in question was lung tumor tissue, obtained at surgery. This chain's CDR3 is CATSRGLAGSTDTQYF. The CDR3 nucleotides read TGTGCCACCAGCCGAGGACTAGCGGGGAGCACAGATACGCAGTATTTT.